The 17 T cell receptor beta chains below were found in one sample sequenced in a study of post-analysis software for immune sequencing data. Study-level results: Patients used roughly five TRBV segments, including TRBV5-6, TRBV5-1 and TRBV20-1, more often than controls.

Unique-molecular-identifier-tagged TCR beta cDNA libraries were used. MiXCR, run by TCRdb on the PCR reads, gives a single entry per CDR3 protein. The table lists roughly 730,000 distinct CDR3 sequences, roughly 29% of them singletons. These receptors have no known antigen. Sequenced material: blood. These receptors all stem from a girl aged 5 to 17 with multiple sclerosis.

V and J are TRBV28 and TRBJ2-7; no definite D call. The ends were cut back, 4 bases at V and 0 bases at J, with 13 bases in the middle. Germline V gene sequence: CDR1 MDHEN, CDR2 SYDVKM. This CDR3 has 15 residues. CDR3: CASSSQVGGSYEQYF. The CDR3 nucleotides are TGTGCCAGCAGTTCCCAGGTTGGCGGCTCCTACGAGCAGTACTTC.

This clonotype was counted ten times or more. V gene TRBV5-6 combines with J gene TRBJ2-1; TRBD2 matches 8 bases. V was clipped by 0 bases and J by 7 bases; unmatched bases: 6. The V gene's germline CDR1 is SGHDT and CDR2 YYEEEE. The CDR3 is 15 amino acids. The CDR3 protein is CASSLGTSGWNEQFF. The CDR3 coding sequence is TGTGCCAGCAGCTTGGGTACTAGCGGATGGAATGAGCAGTTCTTC.

The chain has TRBV7-2 and TRBJ2-3; TRBD2 matches at 7 bases. The germline CDR1 and CDR2 sequences are SGHTA and FQGNSA. V lost 6 bases to trimming and J lost 4 bases; unmatched junction nucleotides: 7. The CDR3 runs to 14 residues. This CDR3 is CASRIAGGADTQYF. CDR3 DNA sequence: TGTGCCAGCAGGATAGCGGGTGGAGCAGATACGCAGTATTTT. The whole variable domain, filled in from reference TRBV7-2 and TRBJ2-3, reads GAGVSQSPSNKVTEKGKDVELRCDPISGHTALYWYRQSLGQGLEFLIYFQGNSAPDKSGLPSDRFSAERTGGSVSTLTIQRTQQEDSAVYLCASRIAGGADTQYFGPGTRLTVL.

This clonotype turned up a few times. The V gene is TRBV5-4, the J gene TRBJ1-2, with a weak D call TRBD1 (5 bases). Germline values: CDR1 SGHNT, CDR2 YYREEE (reference sequence). With 4 bases removed from V and 0 bases from J, the gap between germline ends came to 22 bases. The CDR3 runs 18 residues. The CDR3 spells CASSPHLGYRRPNYGYTF. The DNA for the CDR3 is TGTGCCAGCAGCCCCCACCTGGGCTACAGGCGACCTAACTATGGCTACACCTTC.

V and J are TRBV7-8 and TRBJ2-5; possible D gene TRBD2, 5 bases. There are 14 residues in the CDR3. Germline CDR1 SGHVS, CDR2 FQNEAQ. V lost 1 base and J 5 bases, leaving 11 bases between the germline ends. The CDR3 protein is CASSLGVSEETQYF. The CDR3 region has the DNA TGTGCCAGCAGCTTAGGAGTTAGCGAGGAGACCCAGTACTTC.

In this sample, this clonotype turned up many times. The gene calls are TRBV20-1 and TRBJ2-7; TRBD2 agrees at 9 bases. V gave up 1 base and J gave up 2 bases; unmatched junction bases: 6. The CDR3 is 15 amino acids. CDR1 and CDR2 from the germline V gene are DFQATT and SNEGSKA (reference sequence). The CDR3 here is CSARGAAGGTYEQYF. The CDR3, as DNA: TGCAGTGCTAGAGGGGCAGCGGGGGGAACCTACGAGCAGTACTTC.

The rearrangement joins TRBV29-1 to TRBJ2-3, with D possibly TRBD2 on 6 matching bases. Germline V CDR1 and CDR2: SQVTM, ANQGSEA. V was clipped by 3 bases and J by 5 bases, with 18 bases between them. The CDR3 contains 15 residues. In DNA form, the CDR3 reads TGCAGCGTTGAGGGGGGTCGTAACGTTGAAGATACGCAGTATTTT. It specifies CSVEGGRNVEDTQYF.

The sample holds one count of this clonotype. V is TRBV4-3 and J is TRBJ1-2, with TRBD1 identical over 8 bases. Germline assignment: CDR1 LGHNA and CDR2 YSLEER. The CDR3 spans 13 residues. The V gene end was trimmed by 6 bases and the J gene end by 8 bases; junction bases not matched to a gene: 8. DNA of the CDR3: TGCGCCAGCAGGCCCTCAGGGGGCGGAGGCTACACCTTC. It is translated as CASRPSGGGGYTF.

Remarks on this clonotype: The junction departs from the called germline gene at one end, perhaps through a read error. This chain joins TRBV4-1 and TRBJ1-6, with unresolved D. CDR3 length: 13 residues. Germline CDR1 reads MGHRA; CDR2 reads YSYEKL. The CDR3 loop is CAGSQGPNSPLHF. CDR3 nucleotide sequence: TGCGCCGGCAGCCAAGGCCCGAATTCACCCCTCCACTTT.

V is TRBV4-1 and J is TRBJ2-4; D is ambiguous. Judging by the DNA end, TRBJ2-7 fits better; the J call may be wrong. This CDR3 contains 16 residues. Per the germline V gene, CDR1 is MGHRA and CDR2 is YSYEKL. The CDR3 coding sequence is TGCGCCAGCAGCCAAGGGACCCTGGGGTCATCCTACGAGCAGTACTTC. It is translated as CASSQGTLGSSYEQYF.

This clonotype showed up just a few times. V is TRBV11-2 and J is TRBJ2-1, with 10 bases fitting TRBD2. The V gene's germline CDR1 is SGHAT and CDR2 FQNNGV. The ends lost 5 bases at V and 1 base at J; junction bases unmatched: 14. The CDR3 runs to 19 residues. CDR3 amino acids: CASSPRGLARGRSYNEQFF. The DNA of the CDR3 is TGTGCCAGCAGCCCCAGGGGACTAGCGAGAGGTCGTTCCTACAATGAGCAGTTCTTC. Looking up the rest from reference TRBV11-2 and TRBJ2-1 gives the full variable domain: EAGVAQSPRYKIIEKRQSVAFWCNPISGHATLYWYQQILGQGPKLLIQFQNNGVVDDSQLPKDRFSAERLKGVDSTLKIQPAKLEDSAVYLCASSPRGLARGRSYNEQFFGPGTRLTVL.

This clonotype has just a few counts. The V call is TRBV12-3 or TRBV12-4, the J call TRBJ2-5; TRBD2 matches 12 bases. The V and J ends lost 6 bases and 1 base, in that order; junction bases with no gene match: 9. The CDR3 length is 17 residues. As DNA, the CDR3 is TGTGCCAGCAGAGAGCCTAGACTAGCGGGGGCCCAAGAGACCCAGTACTTC. As protein: CASREPRLAGAQETQYF.

The V and J genes are TRBV7-2 and TRBJ2-7; D is tentatively TRBD1 or TRBD2 (5 bases each). In germline, CDR1 is SGHTA, CDR2 FQGNSA. The CDR3 has 13 amino acids. The ends were cut back, 4 bases at V and 3 bases at J, with 10 bases in the middle. CDR3 coding DNA: TGTGCCAGCAGCTATAGGGACCGCTACGAGCAGTACTTC. This sequence encodes CASSYRDRYEQYF.

The V call is TRBV6-2 or TRBV6-3, the J call TRBJ2-1; D remains ambiguous. The CDR3 extends over 17 amino acids. The V and J ends lost 4 bases and 6 bases respectively, with 22 bases between them. From germline, CDR1 is MNHEY and CDR2 SVGEGT. The CDR3 DNA reads TGTGCCAGCAGTTCCGGTTGGCCAACGGAACTTCTCAATGAGCAGTTCTTC. This gives the protein CASSSGWPTELLNEQFF.

V is TRBV3-1 and J is TRBJ2-5; D gene ambiguous. Trimming removed 3 bases from V and 2 bases from J, with 13 bases in between. The CDR3 covers 15 residues. CDR1 and CDR2 from the germline V gene are LGHDT and YNNKEL (reference sequence). The CDR3 bases are TGTGCCAGCAGCCAGTTTTCCGGCGGACAAGAGACCCAGTACTTC. This gives the protein CASSQFSGGQETQYF.

The V and J genes are TRBV3-1 and TRBJ1-1; no definite D call. Germline V CDR1 and CDR2: LGHDT, YNNKEL (reference sequence). V lost 8 bases, J lost 1 base, and 14 bases lay in between. CDR3 length: 14 residues. CDR3 loop: CASCASEKNTEAFF. CDR3 in DNA: TGTGCCAGCTGTGCGTCAGAGAAGAACACTGAAGCTTTCTTT.

The rearrangement joins TRBV6-6 to TRBJ2-4; 8 positions agree with TRBD1. The V and J ends lost 6 bases and 6 bases, in that order; junction bases with no gene match: 10. Germline values: CDR1 MNHNY, CDR2 SVGAGI (reference sequence). The CDR3 consists of 15 residues. CDR3 nucleotide sequence: TGTGCCAGCAGCCTACGCAGGGGGCAGGGAAACATTCAGTACTTC. Its protein product is CASSLRRGQGNIQYF.